This T cell receptor beta chain was retrieved from a study of vaccination effects on CD4 cells after COVID-19. CDR1 and CDR2 (germline): LNHDA, SQIVND (reference sequence). The CDR3 runs to 14 residues. V gave up 8 bases and J gave up 3 bases, with 16 bases separating them. ViraFEST assay sequencing came after antigen-specific CD4+ T cells were expanded with viral peptide pools. Subsequent to a culture period of about ten days, CD4+ T cells were isolated. The person's infection with SARS-CoV-2, confirmed by PCR, took place between March and December 2020. This clone is a singleton in its sample. Its antigen is currently unknown. Clones were read by immunoSEQ multiplex PCR, and TCRdb kept only the in-frame ones, dropping some. Found here are roughly 70,000 clones, around 70% of them singletons; the top ten hold 5% to 6%.

The origin of this receptor is a human donor who had a prior SARS-CoV-2 infection. The starting material was CD4+ T cells from PBMCs cultured with HIV peptides, obtained before COVID-19 vaccination. Noted subset: HIV-1 Nef peptide pool negative control/reference culture. The gene calls are TRBV19 and TRBJ1-2; TRBD1 is a possible D gene (5 bases). This CDR3 is CASQQDPGHYGYTF. The CDR3 DNA is TGTGCCAGTCAACAAGATCCGGGACACTATGGCTACACCTTC.